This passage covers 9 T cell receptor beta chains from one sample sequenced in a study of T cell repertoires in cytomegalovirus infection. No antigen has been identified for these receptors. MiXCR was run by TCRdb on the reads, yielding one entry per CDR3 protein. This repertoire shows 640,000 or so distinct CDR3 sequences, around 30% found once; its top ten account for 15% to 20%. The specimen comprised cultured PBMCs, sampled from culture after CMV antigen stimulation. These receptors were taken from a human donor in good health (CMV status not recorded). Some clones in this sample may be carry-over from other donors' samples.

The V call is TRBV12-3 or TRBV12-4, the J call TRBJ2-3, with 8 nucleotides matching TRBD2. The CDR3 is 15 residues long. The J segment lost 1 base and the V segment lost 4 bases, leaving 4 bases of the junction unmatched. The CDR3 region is CASSSLSGGTDTQYF. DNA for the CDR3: TGTGCCAGCAGTTCGCTTAGCGGGGGCACAGATACGCAGTATTTT.

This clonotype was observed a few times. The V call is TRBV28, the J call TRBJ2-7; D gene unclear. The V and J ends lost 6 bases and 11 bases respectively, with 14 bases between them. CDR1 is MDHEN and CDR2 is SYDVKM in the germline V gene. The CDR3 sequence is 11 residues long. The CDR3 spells CASSPDGRKYF. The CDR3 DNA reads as TGTGCCAGCAGCCCGGACGGTCGGAAGTACTTC. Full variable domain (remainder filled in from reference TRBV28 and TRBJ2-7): DVKVTQSSRYLVKRTGEKVFLECVQDMDHENMFWYRQDPGLGLRLIYFSYDVKMKEKGDIPEGYSVSREKKERFSLILESASTNQTSMYLCASSPDGRKYFGPGTRLTVT.

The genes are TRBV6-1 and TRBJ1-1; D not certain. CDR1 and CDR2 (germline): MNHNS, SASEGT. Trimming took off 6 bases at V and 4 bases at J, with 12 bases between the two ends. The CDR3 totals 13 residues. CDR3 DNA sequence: TGTGCCAGCAGCGCTACAGCGGTCACTGAAGCTTTCTTT. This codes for CASSATAVTEAFF.

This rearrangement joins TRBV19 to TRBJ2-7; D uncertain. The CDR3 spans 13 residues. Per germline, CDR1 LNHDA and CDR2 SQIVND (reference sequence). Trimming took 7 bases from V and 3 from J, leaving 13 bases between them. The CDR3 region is CASNLLPGYEQYF. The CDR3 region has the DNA TGTGCCAGTAACCTCCTTCCGGGCTACGAGCAGTACTTC.

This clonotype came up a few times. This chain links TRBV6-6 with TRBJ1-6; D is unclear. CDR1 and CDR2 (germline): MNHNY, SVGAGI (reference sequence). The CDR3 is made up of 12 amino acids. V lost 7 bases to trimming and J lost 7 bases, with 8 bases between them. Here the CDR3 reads CASTPRNSPLHF. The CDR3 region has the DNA TGTGCCAGCACTCCGCGGAATTCACCCCTCCACTTT.

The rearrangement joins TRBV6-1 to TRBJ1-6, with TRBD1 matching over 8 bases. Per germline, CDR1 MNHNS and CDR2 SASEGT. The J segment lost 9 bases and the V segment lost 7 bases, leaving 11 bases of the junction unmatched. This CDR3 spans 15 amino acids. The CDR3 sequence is CASNEGQATGSPLHF. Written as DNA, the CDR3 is TGTGCCAGCAATGAGGGACAGGCGACAGGTTCACCCCTCCACTTT.

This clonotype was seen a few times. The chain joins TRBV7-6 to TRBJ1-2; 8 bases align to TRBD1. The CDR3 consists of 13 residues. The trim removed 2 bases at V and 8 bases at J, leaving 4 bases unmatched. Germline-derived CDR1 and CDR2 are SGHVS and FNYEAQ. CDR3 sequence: CASSLMTGEGYTF. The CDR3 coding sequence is TGTGCCAGCAGCTTAATGACAGGGGAGGGCTACACCTTC.

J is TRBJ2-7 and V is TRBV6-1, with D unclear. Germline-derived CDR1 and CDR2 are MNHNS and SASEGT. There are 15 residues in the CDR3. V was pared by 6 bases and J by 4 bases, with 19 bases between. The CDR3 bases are TGTGCCAGCAGCCCCTTAGCCCCGCCTCTGTACGAGCAGTACTTC. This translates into CASSPLAPPLYEQYF.

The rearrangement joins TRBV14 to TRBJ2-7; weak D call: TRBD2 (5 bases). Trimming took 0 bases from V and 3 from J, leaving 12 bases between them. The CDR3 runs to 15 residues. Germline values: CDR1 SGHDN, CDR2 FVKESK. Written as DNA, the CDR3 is TGTGCCAGCAGCCAAGATCTTGCCCGGGGCTACGAGCAGTACTTC. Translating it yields CASSQDLARGYEQYF.